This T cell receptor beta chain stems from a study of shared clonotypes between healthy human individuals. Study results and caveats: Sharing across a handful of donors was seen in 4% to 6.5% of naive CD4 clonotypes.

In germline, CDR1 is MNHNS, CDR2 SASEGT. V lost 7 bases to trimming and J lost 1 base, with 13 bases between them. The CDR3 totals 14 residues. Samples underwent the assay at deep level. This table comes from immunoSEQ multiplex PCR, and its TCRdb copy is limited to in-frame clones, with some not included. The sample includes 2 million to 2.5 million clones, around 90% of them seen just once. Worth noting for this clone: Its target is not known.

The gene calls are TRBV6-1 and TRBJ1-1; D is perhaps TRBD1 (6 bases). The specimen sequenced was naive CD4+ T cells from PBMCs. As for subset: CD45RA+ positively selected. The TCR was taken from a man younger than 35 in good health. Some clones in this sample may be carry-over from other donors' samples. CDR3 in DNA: TGTGCCAGCACGCCGGGGACACCGAACACTGAAGCTTTCTTT. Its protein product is CASTPGTPNTEAFF.